The 26 T cell receptor beta chains below all came from one sample that was sequenced in a study of T cell clonality in common variable immunodeficiency. Findings and limits, study-wide: Fewer deletions and N-nucleotide insertions were reportedly seen in common variable immunodeficiency TCR beta sequences.

No cognate antigen is known for these TCRs. Sequencing was performed with immunoSEQ multiplex PCR; in TCRdb, only in-frame clones are kept and a portion is missing. Listed for the sample are under 30,000 clones, none seen a single time. Sequencing was carried out using peripheral blood mononuclear cells. These receptors originate from a human donor with common variable immunodeficiency.

This clone was observed at least ten times. The read terminates 3 residues before the CDR3 end, so the remaining end is supplied by the germline J gene. The rearrangement joins TRBV5-5 to TRBJ2-2; 7 bases fit TRBD1. This CDR3 has 15 residues. Germline values: CDR1 SGHKS, CDR2 YYEKEE (reference sequence). Losses at the gene ends were 4 bases for V and 5 bases for J; bases not matched to a gene: 8. The CDR3 spells CASSPRQGETGELFF. The sequenced CDR3 bases are TGTGCCAGCAGCCCGAGGCAGGGGGAAACCGGGGAG.

There are a few counts of this clone. The CDR3: CASSLIGHLSTEAFF. The CDR3 DNA, read in part, is TGTGCCAGCAGCTTAATAGGGCATTTAAGCACTGAA. J is TRBJ1-1 and V is TRBV7-2; no clear D gene. The CDR3 extends 3 residues past the end of the read, so its final part is completed from the germline J gene. Trimming left V 2 bases short and J 4 bases short, with 14 bases between. The CDR3 extends over 15 amino acids. Germline V gene lookup returns CDR1 SGHTA and CDR2 FQGNSA.

This clone was picked up a small number of times. The read finishes 3 residues shy of the CDR3 end, and the germline J gene is used to complete it. The genes are TRBV30 and TRBJ2-2; D remains ambiguous. This CDR3 is built from 13 residues. Looked up from germline, CDR1 is GTSNPN and CDR2 is SVGIG (reference sequence). V lost 1 base and J 1 base, leaving 4 bases between the germline ends. Incomplete CDR3 DNA: TGTGCCTGGAGTGGAGGGAACACCGGGGAG. Its protein product is CAWSGGNTGE. In full, the CDR3 reads CAWSGGNTGELFF.

CDR3 bases read: TGTGCCAGCAGCTTACAGGATGCCACAGATACG. Protein sequence: CASSLQDATDT. The full CDR3 protein is CASSLQDATDTQYF. The chain joins TRBV11-2 to TRBJ2-3; D is undetermined. The CDR3 end is not reached by the read, which stops 3 residues before it; the germline J gene fills it in. The V gene's germline CDR1 is SGHAT and CDR2 FQNNGV. This CDR3 is 14 amino acids long. V dropped 2 bases and J dropped 2 bases, with 8 bases sitting between them. The complete variable domain, with remaining parts taken from reference TRBV11-2 and TRBJ2-3, reads EAGVAQSPRYKIIEKRQSVAFWCNPISGHATLYWYQQILGQGPKLLIQFQNNGVVDDSQLPKDRFSAERLKGVDSTLKIQPAKLEDSAVYLCASSLQDATDTQYFGPGTRLTVL.

This clone showed up just a few times. The read finishes 3 residues shy of the CDR3 end, and the germline J gene is used to complete it. The J gene is TRBJ1-1, the V gene TRBV7-2, with 10 bases matching TRBD1. The CDR3 consists of 12 residues. The germline V gene encodes CDR1 SGHTA and CDR2 FQGNSA. After removal of 6 bases from V and 6 bases from J, the junction contained 1 base not matched to a gene. The covered CDR3 bases are TGTGCCAGCAGAGGACAGGGGGCTGAA. Amino acids: CASRGQGAE. The complete CDR3 reads CASRGQGAEAFF.

This clone was seen only a few times. The CDR3 end is not reached by the read, which stops 3 residues before it; the germline J gene fills it in. The J gene is TRBJ2-7, the V gene TRBV19, with 8 bases identical to TRBD2. The CDR3 loop spans 14 amino acids. V lost 7 bases to trimming and J lost 6 bases; unmatched junction nucleotides: 11. The germline gives CDR1 LNHDA, CDR2 SQIVND (reference sequence). Incomplete CDR3 DNA: TGTGCCAGTACCCTTAGCGGGACGGGCAGCGAG. This sequence encodes CASTLSGTGSE. The whole CDR3 region reads CASTLSGTGSEQYF.

Notes on this clone: From the germline J gene comes the end of the CDR3, since the read stops 3 residues before it. The J gene is TRBJ2-7, the V gene TRBV19; 9 bases map to TRBD2. The junction had 3 bases not matched to a gene; V was cut back by 2 bases and J by 1 base. Germline V gene lookup returns CDR1 LNHDA and CDR2 SQIVND (reference sequence). This CDR3 comprises 15 residues. The CDR3: CASSIIAGESYEQYF. CDR3 bases read: TGTGCCAGTAGTATAATAGCGGGAGAGTCCTACGAG.

In the case of this clone: Read coverage stops 3 residues before the CDR3 terminus; the germline J gene supplies the remainder. This chain joins TRBV19 and TRBJ1-6; 9 nucleotides agree with TRBD1. The CDR3 consists of 14 residues. J gave up 10 bases and V 2 bases, and 3 bases lay outside the gene matches. CDR1 is LNHDA and CDR2 is SQIVND in the germline V gene (reference sequence). The CDR3 here is CASSIKDRGSPLHF. The sequenced part of the CDR3 DNA is TGTGCCAGTAGTATAAAGGACAGGGGATCACCC.

This clone was counted at least ten times. The CDR3 goes on 3 residues after the read ends, and that part is filled in from the germline J gene. The V call is TRBV19, the J call TRBJ2-1, with D possibly matching TRBD1 (5 bases). Trimming stripped 7 bases from V and 8 bases from J, with 15 bases between. Germline CDR1 reads LNHDA; CDR2 reads SQIVND (reference sequence). The CDR3 loop spans 13 amino acids. The chain's CDR3 is CASKDTTGDEQFF. The sequenced CDR3 bases are TGTGCCAGTAAAGACACAACAGGAGATGAG.

Details on this clone: The sequenced fragment ends 3 residues before the CDR3 boundary, so the rest is inferred from the germline J gene. The chain employs TRBV20-1 and TRBJ2-5; no reliable D call. Germline V gene data show CDR1 as DFQATT and CDR2 as SNEGSKA (reference sequence). The CDR3 is 15 amino acids. The ends were cut back, 2 bases at V and 7 bases at J, with 20 bases in the middle. CDR3 DNA, as far as it was read: TGCAGTGCTAGAAACTCTAAGCGCGATTCCGGGACC. Translation gives CSARNSKRDSGT. The complete CDR3 reads CSARNSKRDSGTQYF.

This clone has ten or more counts. The observed sequence ends 3 residues before the CDR3 terminus, with the missing tail filled in from the germline J gene. The J gene is TRBJ2-5, the V gene TRBV11-2, with a possible D match to TRBD1 (7 bases). CDR1 is SGHAT and CDR2 is FQNNGV in the germline V gene. Trimming pared 1 base from V and 5 bases from J, leaving 11 bases between. This CDR3 has 14 amino acids. CDR3 loop: CASSLGPGGETQYF. The CDR3 bases that were read are TGTGCCAGCAGCTTAGGCCCAGGGGGGGAGACC.

This clone showed up many times. The read stops 3 residues short of the end of the CDR3; the missing end is completed from the germline J gene. V usage is TRBV7-2 and J usage is TRBJ2-7, with 10 bases matching TRBD2. The CDR3 has 13 amino acids. CDR1 SGHTA and CDR2 FQGNSA come from the germline V gene. J lost 6 bases, V lost 6 bases, and 5 bases had no gene match. The sequenced CDR3 bases are TGTGCCAGCAGTTCCCTAGCGGGGGTCGAG. This encodes CASSSLAGVE. The entire CDR3 sequence reads CASSSLAGVEQYF. The full variable domain, in which reference TRBV7-2 and TRBJ2-7 provide the parts outside the CDR3, is GAGVSQSPSNKVTEKGKDVELRCDPISGHTALYWYRQSLGQGLEFLIYFQGNSAPDKSGLPSDRFSAERTGGSVSTLTIQRTQQEDSAVYLCASSSLAGVEQYFGPGTRLTVT.

This clone was seen more than once but under ten times. The DNA read from the CDR3 is TGTGCCAGCAGTCCCGGGGGAAATATAGTCCACGAG. It translates to CASSPGGNIVHE. The entire CDR3 sequence reads CASSPGGNIVHEQYF. The chain couples TRBV6-2 or TRBV6-3 to TRBJ2-7; D might be TRBD2 (6 bases). Read data end 3 residues before the CDR3 end; the end is taken from the germline J gene. The germline V and J ends were trimmed by 5 bases and 5 bases, with 19 bases remaining between them. This CDR3 comprises 15 residues. Germline V CDR1 and CDR2: MNHEY, SVGEGT.

Details on this clone: The read halts 3 residues ahead of the CDR3 end, with the missing end drawn from the germline J gene. The genes are TRBV19 and TRBJ2-2; 8 bases agree with TRBD2. The J segment lost 5 bases and the V segment lost 2 bases, leaving 4 bases of the junction unmatched. CDR1 and CDR2 (germline): LNHDA, SQIVND (reference sequence). This CDR3 is built from 15 residues. The CDR3 loop reads CASSIPAGDTGELFF. The covered CDR3 bases are TGTGCCAGTAGTATACCAGCGGGAGATACCGGGGAG.

This clone was found many times. The CDR3 extends 3 residues past the end of the read, so its final part is completed from the germline J gene. V and J are TRBV5-1 and TRBJ2-7; 12 nucleotides line up with TRBD2. The ends lost 4 bases at V and 1 base at J; junction bases unmatched: 6. The CDR3 contains 16 residues. Per germline, CDR1 SGHRS and CDR2 YFSETQ. CDR3 DNA, as far as it was read: TGCGCCAGCAGCCCCCTAGCGGGAGGGCCTTCCTACGAG. Its protein product is CASSPLAGGPSYE. The whole CDR3 sequence reads CASSPLAGGPSYEQYF.

A remark on this clone: The CDR3 end is not reached by the read, which stops 3 residues before it; the germline J gene fills it in. The gene calls are TRBV2 and TRBJ2-7; D might be TRBD1 (5 bases). Germline CDR1 and CDR2: SNHLY and FYNNEI. The V end was cut by 5 bases, the J end by 3 bases, with 17 bases between. The CDR3 is 15 amino acids. The CDR3 protein is CASSLRGGGGYEQYF. The covered CDR3 bases are TGTGCCAGCAGTCTAAGGGGTGGCGGTGGCTACGAG.

There are a few counts of this clone. Read sequence stops 3 residues before the CDR3 end, and the germline J gene provides the missing end. The rearrangement uses TRBV20-1 and TRBJ2-7; D is undetermined. The CDR3 spans 11 residues. Per the germline V gene, CDR1 is DFQATT and CDR2 is SNEGSKA (reference sequence). Trimming cost V 5 bases and J 5 bases, with 10 bases left between them. The sequenced CDR3 bases are TGCAGTGCTGACTTCAACGACGAG. Residues: CSADFNDE. The entire CDR3 protein reads CSADFNDEQYF.

The sample holds a few counts of this clone. The read gets to within 3 residues of the CDR3 end, and the germline J gene fills in the rest. The V call is TRBV19, the J call TRBJ1-1; 10 bases are shared with TRBD1. With 4 bases clipped from V and 6 bases from J, the junction kept 8 bases outside the gene matches. Germline loops: CDR1 LNHDA, CDR2 SQIVND (reference sequence). This CDR3 is 15 amino acids long. The CDR3: CASSTFLGQGAEAFF. The covered CDR3 bases are TGTGCCAGTAGTACGTTCCTCGGACAGGGGGCTGAA.

As to this clone: The CDR3 goes on 3 residues after the read ends, and that part is filled in from the germline J gene. The rearrangement links TRBV19 to TRBJ2-3, with TRBD2 matching 8 bases. The V segment lost 3 bases and the J segment 0 bases; nucleotides outside the gene matches: 2. The CDR3 consists of 15 residues. CDR1 is LNHDA and CDR2 is SQIVND in the germline V gene (reference sequence). This CDR3 is CASSISGISTDTQYF. CDR3 bases read: TGTGCCAGTAGTATTAGCGGGATTAGCACAGATACG.

In the case of this clone: The CDR3 end lies 3 residues beyond the end of the read and is filled in from the germline J gene. The J gene is TRBJ2-5, the V gene TRBV20-1, with TRBD2 identical over 8 bases. The germline V gene encodes CDR1 DFQATT and CDR2 SNEGSKA (reference sequence). The V and J ends lost 2 bases and 1 base, in that order; junction bases with no gene match: 6. CDR3 length equals 15 residues. The CDR3 bases that were read are TGCAGTGCTAGAACGGCGGGGGGTTCCCAAGAGACC. Its translation: CSARTAGGSQET. The whole CDR3 is CSARTAGGSQETQYF.

The DNA read from the CDR3 is TGTGCCAGCAGTGATAAATCAGGGGGGTATCGGTCACCC. The encoded protein is CASSDKSGGYRSP. The whole CDR3 sequence is CASSDKSGGYRSPLHF. The chain combines TRBV2 with TRBJ1-6; 7 nucleotides line up with TRBD1. Sequencing ends 3 residues short of the CDR3 end; the germline J gene provides the rest. V gave up 3 bases and J gave up 10 bases; unmatched junction bases: 12. The CDR3 totals 16 residues. The V gene's germline CDR1 is SNHLY and CDR2 FYNNEI.

Points on this clone: Read sequence stops 3 residues before the CDR3 end, and the germline J gene provides the missing end. The genes are TRBV19 and TRBJ2-1; 7 positions match TRBD2. The CDR3 consists of 14 residues. With V trimmed by 6 bases and J by 4 bases, 6 bases remained unmatched. CDR1 is LNHDA and CDR2 is SQIVND in the germline V gene (reference sequence). CDR3 DNA, as far as it was read: TGTGCCAGTAGCGAGGCTAGCGGATACAATGAG. Its protein is CASSEASGYNE. The full CDR3 is CASSEASGYNEQFF.

This clone was seen repeatedly, ten times or more. Coverage ceases 3 residues before the CDR3 finishes, and the germline J gene fills in the end. The chain combines TRBV5-1 with TRBJ2-2; 11 nucleotides line up with TRBD1. V shed 5 bases, J shed 4 bases, and the junction held 4 bases outside the gene matches. This CDR3 spans 15 amino acids. Germline-derived CDR1 and CDR2 are SGHRS and YFSETQ. The CDR3 sequence is CASRFGTGGTGELFF. Incomplete CDR3 DNA: TGCGCCAGCAGGTTCGGGACAGGGGGCACCGGGGAG. The full variable domain, in which reference TRBV5-1 and TRBJ2-2 provide the parts outside the CDR3, is KAGVTQTPRYLIKTRGQQVTLSCSPISGHRSVSWYQQTPGQGLQFLFEYFSETQRNKGNFPGRFSGRQFSNSRSEMNVSTLELGDSALYLCASRFGTGGTGELFFGEGSRLTVL.

This clone has ten or more counts. From the germline J gene comes the end of the CDR3, since the read stops 3 residues before it. The gene calls are TRBV2 and TRBJ2-1, with D possibly matching TRBD1 (5 bases). V was trimmed by 0 bases and J by 6 bases, leaving 9 bases between them. This CDR3 contains 14 residues. Germline-derived CDR1 and CDR2 are SNHLY and FYNNEI. The covered CDR3 bases are TGTGCCAGCAGTGAAGCGGAAGGGGTCAATGAG. Its translation is CASSEAEGVNE. The whole CDR3 sequence is CASSEAEGVNEQFF.

This clone was counted at least ten times. The read finishes 3 residues shy of the CDR3 end, and the germline J gene is used to complete it. The chain employs TRBV30 and TRBJ1-2, with D possibly TRBD1 on 5 matching bases. The CDR3 is 14 residues long. Germline V CDR1 and CDR2: GTSNPN, SVGIG (reference sequence). The DNA read from the CDR3 is TGTGCCTGGAGTGTATTCGAGGGGACTGGGGGC. It specifies CAWSVFEGTGG. The CDR3 as a whole reads CAWSVFEGTGGYTF.

As regards this clone: The read terminates 3 residues before the CDR3 end, so the remaining end is supplied by the germline J gene. The chain carries TRBV6-2 or TRBV6-3 and TRBJ1-5; no clear D. Trimming removed 2 bases from V and 7 bases from J, with 15 bases in between. Per germline, CDR1 MNHEY and CDR2 SVGEGT. This CDR3 contains 15 residues. The CDR3 loop reads CASSYGPSGGQPQHF. The sequenced part of the CDR3 DNA is TGTGCCAGCAGTTACGGTCCATCCGGCGGCCAGCCC.